Following are 27 T cell receptor beta chains from one sample sequenced in a study of T cell repertoires in cytomegalovirus infection. TCRdb redid the calling of the reads with MiXCR, one entry per CDR3 protein. The sample carries 150,000 to 200,000 distinct CDR3 sequences, roughly 9% recorded once. Material for sequencing was PBMCs. The receptors shown here come from a human donor in good health (CMV status not recorded). Some clones in this sample may be carry-over from other donors' samples.

There are many counts of this clonotype. This chain uses TRBV7-2 with TRBJ2-1; 7 bases match TRBD2. Germline CDR1 is SGHTA and CDR2 is FQGNSA. The junction had 18 bases not matched to a gene; V was cut back by 4 bases and J by 6 bases. This CDR3 spans 18 amino acids. The DNA of the CDR3 is TGTGCCAGCAGCTATTTGGGGTCGGGGCCCCCGGGAGGCAATGAGCAGTTCTTC. Its translation: CASSYLGSGPPGGNEQFF.

This clonotype was counted only a few times. CDR3 in amino acids: CAWSVASGAEAFF. The CDR3, as DNA: TGTGCCTGGAGTGTAGCATCGGGAGCTGAAGCTTTCTTT. V and J are TRBV30 and TRBJ1-1; D ambiguous. Trimming pared 0 bases from V and 6 bases from J, leaving 11 bases between. Per germline, CDR1 GTSNPN and CDR2 SVGIG (reference sequence). CDR3 length: 13 residues.

This clonotype appeared many times. The chain is built from TRBV12-3 or TRBV12-4 and TRBJ1-1; tentative D call: TRBD1 (6 bases). V was trimmed by 3 bases and J by 2 bases, leaving 10 bases between them. The CDR3 consists of 14 residues. The CDR3 DNA is TGTGCCAGCAGTTTTACAGGGAGCAACACTGAAGCTTTCTTT. Translation: CASSFTGSNTEAFF.

This clonotype was found many times. V is TRBV7-2 and J is TRBJ1-3; perhaps TRBD1 as D (6 bases). In germline, CDR1 is SGHTA, CDR2 FQGNSA. V lost 1 base, J lost 0 bases, and 16 bases lay in between. The CDR3 extends over 18 amino acids. The CDR3 DNA reads TGTGCCAGCAGCTTAGTTGGCGGGGGGGCTCTCTCTGGAAACACCATATATTTT. Translation: CASSLVGGGALSGNTIYF.

Many counts were recorded for this clonotype. The V gene is TRBV28, the J gene TRBJ1-1; 7 bases fit TRBD1. The CDR3 length is 15 residues. Trimming took 6 bases from V and 1 from J; bases not matched to a gene: 8. The V gene's germline CDR1 is MDHEN and CDR2 SYDVKM. The CDR3 region is CASRPPGTENTEAFF. CDR3 bases: TGTGCCAGCAGGCCCCCCGGGACAGAGAACACTGAAGCTTTCTTT.

This clonotype was observed a few times. The J gene is TRBJ1-3, the V gene TRBV6-1; D not resolved. The CDR3 contains 14 residues. The V end lost 6 bases, the J end lost 4 bases, and 13 bases lay between the germline ends. Per the germline V gene, CDR1 is MNHNS and CDR2 is SASEGT. The CDR3 nucleotides are TGTGCCAGCAGGAATGCGGGCGGCGGAAACACCATATATTTT. Its translation: CASRNAGGGNTIYF.

This clonotype was detected many times. The rearrangement joins TRBV7-8 to TRBJ2-5; TRBD2 aligns across 7 bases. Trimming at V came to 0 bases and at J to 3 bases, leaving 4 bases not matched to a gene. The CDR3 contains 15 residues. Germline CDR1 and CDR2: SGHVS and FQNEAQ. The CDR3 sequence is CASSLATAGEETQYF. For the CDR3, the DNA is TGTGCCAGCAGCTTAGCGACCGCGGGAGAAGAGACCCAGTACTTC. The full variable domain, with the rest looked up from reference TRBV7-8 and TRBJ2-5, is GAGVSQSPRYKVAKRGQDVALRCDPISGHVSLFWYQQALGQGPEFLTYFQNEAQLDKSGLPSDRFFAERPEGSVSTLKIQRTQQEDSAVYLCASSLATAGEETQYFGPGTRLLVL.

Ten or more counts support this clonotype. This chain joins TRBV12-3 or TRBV12-4 and TRBJ1-5; 7 bases line up with TRBD1. This CDR3 comprises 15 residues. After removal of 1 base from V and 2 bases from J, the junction contained 2 bases not matched to a gene. The DNA for the CDR3 is TGTGCCAGCAGTTTAGAACAGGGGCGCAATCAGCCCCAGCATTTT. It is translated as CASSLEQGRNQPQHF.

Only a few counts were recorded for this clonotype. This chain uses TRBV6-1 with TRBJ2-2; a weak D match, TRBD2 (7 bases). V dropped 2 bases and J dropped 7 bases, with 20 bases sitting between them. The germline CDR1 and CDR2 sequences are MNHNS and SASEGT. This CDR3 region has 17 residues. The CDR3 nucleotides are TGTGCCAGCAGTGAAAGGGGGGGCGGATCTAGCGGCGGGGAGCTGTTTTTT. It translates to CASSERGGGSSGGELFF.

This clonotype was seen only a few times. Here the CDR3 reads CASSFVQDEKLFF. The DNA for the CDR3 is TGTGCCAGCAGTTTCGTACAGGACGAAAAACTGTTTTTT. V usage is TRBV12-3 or TRBV12-4 and J usage is TRBJ1-4; D is perhaps TRBD1 (5 bases). This CDR3 has 13 amino acids. V lost 3 bases and J 8 bases, leaving 10 bases between the germline ends.

In its sample, this clonotype was seen many times. The genes are TRBV7-2 and TRBJ2-5; D tentatively reads TRBD1 or TRBD2 (6 bases each). This CDR3 spans 16 amino acids. V was clipped by 2 bases and J by 4 bases, with 17 bases between them. Germline CDR1 and CDR2: SGHTA and FQGNSA. The CDR3 DNA is TGTGCCAGCAGCTTATCTGGGGGGCTGGCTTTAGAGACCCAGTACTTC. Translating gives CASSLSGGLALETQYF.

The chain is built from TRBV9 and TRBJ2-1; D may be TRBD1 or TRBD2 (5 bases each). The V gene's germline CDR1 is SGDLS and CDR2 YYNGEE. V lost 0 bases and J 9 bases, leaving 13 bases between the germline ends. This CDR3 is built from 14 residues. This chain's CDR3 is CASSVGMWDGEQFF. The CDR3 DNA reads TGTGCCAGCAGCGTAGGCATGTGGGACGGTGAGCAGTTCTTC. The full variable domain, completed using reference TRBV9 and TRBJ2-1, is DSGVTQTPKHLITATGQRVTLRCSPRSGDLSVYWYQQSLDQGLQFLIQYYNGEERAKGNILERFSAQQFPDLHSELNLSSLELGDSALYFCASSVGMWDGEQFFGPGTRLTVL.

The V and J genes are TRBV15 and TRBJ2-7, with 7 nucleotides matching TRBD2. Germline-derived CDR1 and CDR2 are LNHNV and YYDKDF (reference sequence). The CDR3 loop spans 13 amino acids. V dropped 0 bases and J dropped 9; count of bases not matched to a gene: 5. In DNA form, the CDR3 reads TGTGCCACCAGCAGAGATTCGACTAGCCGGCAGTACTTC. Protein sequence: CATSRDSTSRQYF.

This clonotype was found many times. The V and J genes are TRBV7-8 and TRBJ1-1; 7 bases line up with TRBD1. The V gene's germline CDR1 is SGHVS and CDR2 FQNEAQ. The CDR3 totals 13 residues. With 2 bases clipped from V and 4 bases from J, the junction kept 1 base outside the gene matches. In DNA form, the CDR3 reads TGTGCCAGCAGCTTATGGGACAGCACTGAAGCTTTCTTT. This codes for CASSLWDSTEAFF.

The V gene is TRBV20-1, the J gene TRBJ1-1, with a tentative D call TRBD1 (6 bases). This CDR3 region has 15 residues. In germline, CDR1 is DFQATT, CDR2 SNEGSKA (reference sequence). The V gene lost 3 bases and the J gene lost 4 bases, with 18 bases spanning the gap. The CDR3 DNA sequence: TGCAGTGCTAGGACACATACAGGGATCCTCACTGAAGCTTTCTTT. Amino acids: CSARTHTGILTEAFF.

The V call is TRBV30, the J call TRBJ2-1; D not certain. Germline V CDR1 and CDR2: GTSNPN, SVGIG (reference sequence). The V gene lost 3 bases and the J gene lost 0 bases, with 9 bases spanning the gap. The CDR3 covers 14 residues. Written as DNA, the CDR3 is TGTGCCTGGAGGGACGGCAGCTCCTACAATGAGCAGTTCTTC. It encodes CAWRDGSSYNEQFF.

This clonotype was detected ten times or more. This chain links TRBV6-2 or TRBV6-3 with TRBJ2-2; TRBD1 or TRBD2 may be the D gene (5 bases each). V gave up 6 bases and J gave up 3 bases, with 17 bases separating them. Per germline, CDR1 MNHEY and CDR2 SVGEGT. The length of the CDR3 is 16 residues. The CDR3 protein is CASSRITGLHTGELFF. In DNA form, the CDR3 reads TGTGCCAGCAGCCGCATAACGGGGCTCCACACCGGGGAGCTGTTTTTT.

The CDR3 DNA is TGTGCCAGCAGCTGGCAGACAGGGAGGGGTGGATACACCTTC. Translating it yields CASSWQTGRGGYTF. The rearrangement joins TRBV7-2 to TRBJ1-2; 7 bases align to TRBD1. The CDR3 runs 14 residues. The germline V gene has CDR1 SGHTA and CDR2 FQGNSA. The ends lost 4 bases at V and 11 bases at J; junction bases unmatched: 13.

This clonotype showed up just a few times. V usage is TRBV7-9 and J usage is TRBJ1-1; the D gene is possibly TRBD1 (5 bases). V lost 3 bases to trimming and J lost 7 bases, with 9 bases between them. Per the germline V gene, CDR1 is SEHNR and CDR2 is FQNEAQ (reference sequence). This CDR3 contains 12 residues. Here the CDR3 reads CASSFAGGEAFF. DNA for the CDR3: TGTGCCAGCAGCTTTGCGGGGGGTGAAGCTTTCTTT.

This clonotype has at least ten counts. The genes are TRBV7-2 and TRBJ2-7; a possible D gene is TRBD2 (5 bases). V was clipped by 2 bases and J by 6 bases, with 14 bases between them. CDR3 length: 14 residues. Per the germline V gene, CDR1 is SGHTA and CDR2 is FQGNSA. The CDR3 DNA is TGTGCCAGCAGCTTAAGTACTTCCAGCGGCGAGCAGTACTTC. Protein product: CASSLSTSSGEQYF. The full variable domain, rest sourced from reference TRBV7-2 and TRBJ2-7, is GAGVSQSPSNKVTEKGKDVELRCDPISGHTALYWYRQSLGQGLEFLIYFQGNSAPDKSGLPSDRFSAERTGGSVSTLTIQRTQQEDSAVYLCASSLSTSSGEQYFGPGTRLTVT.

This clonotype came up many times. This chain uses TRBV28 with TRBJ1-5, with D possibly being TRBD1 (6 bases). Between the trimmed V and J ends, which lost 6 bases and 1 base, there was a span of 16 bases. CDR1 and CDR2 (germline): MDHEN, SYDVKM. The length of the CDR3 is 16 residues. CDR3 residues: CASRPLRGGSNQPQHF. The CDR3 nucleotides are TGTGCCAGCAGACCTCTCCGAGGGGGGAGCAATCAGCCCCAGCATTTT. Full variable domain (outside the CDR3, taken from reference TRBV28 and TRBJ1-5): DVKVTQSSRYLVKRTGEKVFLECVQDMDHENMFWYRQDPGLGLRLIYFSYDVKMKEKGDIPEGYSVSREKKERFSLILESASTNQTSMYLCASRPLRGGSNQPQHFGDGTRLSIL.

This clonotype was detected many times. This chain links TRBV25-1 with TRBJ1-2; D not certain. V was pared by 2 bases and J by 4 bases, with 5 bases between. CDR1 is MGHDK and CDR2 is SYGVNS in the germline V gene. This CDR3 region has 12 residues. DNA of the CDR3: TGTGCCAGCAGTGAAAACGGCTATGGCTACACCTTC. Protein product: CASSENGYGYTF.

This clonotype was counted ten times or more. In DNA form, the CDR3 reads TGTGCCAGTAGTACGGGGACCGCCTCTGGAAACACCATATATTTT. Amino acid sequence: CASSTGTASGNTIYF. This chain connects TRBV19 to TRBJ1-3; a weak D match, TRBD1 (5 bases). Germline assignment: CDR1 LNHDA and CDR2 SQIVND (reference sequence). The CDR3 contains 15 residues. Between the trimmed V and J ends, which lost 4 bases and 0 bases, there was a span of 10 bases.

This clonotype was seen repeatedly, ten times or more. The CDR3 bases are TGTGCCAGCTCCTCACAGCCCCCCGGGGCGGCTGGCGGGAAACTGTTTTTT. Translation: CASSSQPPGAAGGKLFF. This chain joins TRBV7-2 and TRBJ1-4; maybe TRBD1 (5 bases). Between the trimmed V and J ends, which lost 8 bases and 11 bases, there was a span of 30 bases. In germline, CDR1 is SGHTA, CDR2 FQGNSA. This CDR3 spans 17 amino acids.

This clonotype was counted only a few times. This sequence joins TRBV2 and TRBJ2-7; the D is unclear. V lost 1 base, J lost 4 bases, and 8 bases lay in between. The V gene's germline CDR1 is SNHLY and CDR2 FYNNEI. The CDR3 sequence is 13 residues long. The CDR3: CASSEVSGYEQYF. For the CDR3, the DNA is TGTGCCAGCAGTGAAGTTTCTGGGTACGAGCAGTACTTC.

This clonotype has just one count. V usage is TRBV3-1 and J usage is TRBJ1-1; tentative D call: TRBD1 (5 bases). The CDR3 totals 16 residues. Germline V gene sequence: CDR1 LGHDT, CDR2 YNNKEL (reference sequence). V lost 4 bases and J 2 bases, leaving 17 bases between the germline ends. The CDR3 DNA sequence: TGTGCCAGCAGCCCCCGGGGGGTCAGGACCAACACTGAAGCTTTCTTT. As protein: CASSPRGVRTNTEAFF. Full variable domain (remainder filled in from reference TRBV3-1 and TRBJ1-1): DTAVSQTPKYLVTQMGNDKSIKCEQNLGHDTMYWYKQDSKKFLKIMFSYNNKELIINETVPNRFSPKSPDKAHLNLHINSLELGDSAVYFCASSPRGVRTNTEAFFGQGTRLTVV.

This clonotype appeared many times. CDR3 region: CASSLTQGIGELFF. DNA of the CDR3: TGTGCCAGCAGCTTAACACAAGGGATCGGGGAGCTGTTTTTT. The rearrangement links TRBV11-3 to TRBJ2-2; D is unresolved. V was shortened by 2 bases and J by 7 bases, with 11 bases between the two germline ends. The germline V gene has CDR1 SGHNT and CDR2 YENEEA. This CDR3 region has 14 residues.